The rows below give T cell receptor beta chains drawn from one sample of a study of blood T cell repertoires in COVID-19. TCRdb's copy holds only in-frame clones and misses some; the assay was immunoSEQ multiplex PCR. The sample carries fewer than 200,000 clones, around 92% recorded once. Sequenced sample: peripheral blood. Receptor source: a young man with COVID-19, enrolled during active disease. CDR3s leave out the opening cysteine and the closing phenylalanine or tryptophan. Part of the rows lack a size; the others show once, few, many or a class for expanded clones.

>.|TRBV5-1|TRBJ1-1
ASKPPTGLNTEAF
>few|TRBV5-4|TRBJ2-1
ASSGGGGHSRGEQF
>.|TRBV5-1|TRBJ2-1
ASSLPGLAGVLDEQF
>.|TRBV4-3|TRBJ1-2
ASSQDGGGGYGYT
>once|TRBV30|TRBJ1-2
AWSAAGGSHGYT
>.|TRBV6-2/TRBV6-3|TRBJ1-5
ASSLGGRGWYSNQPQH
>.|TRBV6-5|TRBJ2-2
ASSYHGGDTGELF
>.|TRBV27|TRBJ2-1
ASSLQVGDYQQF
>.|TRBV5-5|TRBJ2-2
ASSRTGDGIGELF
>.|TRBV7-3|TRBJ2-2
ASSLNTGNTGELF
>.|TRBV9|TRBJ2-3
ASSATTDTQY
>.|TRBV7-9|TRBJ2-5
ASSSTLQETQY
>.|TRBV27|TRBJ1-6
ASQGSHSPLH
>.|TRBV3-1/TRBV3-2|TRBJ2-1
ASSQVTSYEQF
>.|TRBV5-4|TRBJ2-5
ASSSSGRWETQY